The clone carrying this T cell receptor (beta chain) was counted a single time. No antigen is known for it. Assay: immunoSEQ multiplex PCR; the TCRdb copy retains only in-frame clones and omits some. This sample carries about 6,600 clones, under 90% of them seen once, and the ten largest clones take approximately 10%. Trimming shortened V by 0 bases and J by 5 bases, and 15 bases separated the two germline ends. Germline CDR1 is LGHNA and CDR2 is YNFKEQ. The CDR3 covers 16 residues. This record comes from a study of tumour-infiltrating T cells in Burkitt lymphoma. At the level of the study: Patients covered every epidemiological subtype of Burkitt lymphoma.

Study-wide findings and caveats: Several public clonotypes were shared across many Burkitt lymphoma patients.

Material: tumor tissue. The TCR sequence derives from a human donor with Burkitt lymphoma. The rearrangement joins TRBV4-2 to TRBJ2-3; the D gene is possibly TRBD2 (7 bases). The CDR3 DNA reads TGTGCCAGCAGCCAAGAGGCTGGCGGGGGCCGAGATACGCAGTATTTT. It encodes CASSQEAGGGRDTQYF.